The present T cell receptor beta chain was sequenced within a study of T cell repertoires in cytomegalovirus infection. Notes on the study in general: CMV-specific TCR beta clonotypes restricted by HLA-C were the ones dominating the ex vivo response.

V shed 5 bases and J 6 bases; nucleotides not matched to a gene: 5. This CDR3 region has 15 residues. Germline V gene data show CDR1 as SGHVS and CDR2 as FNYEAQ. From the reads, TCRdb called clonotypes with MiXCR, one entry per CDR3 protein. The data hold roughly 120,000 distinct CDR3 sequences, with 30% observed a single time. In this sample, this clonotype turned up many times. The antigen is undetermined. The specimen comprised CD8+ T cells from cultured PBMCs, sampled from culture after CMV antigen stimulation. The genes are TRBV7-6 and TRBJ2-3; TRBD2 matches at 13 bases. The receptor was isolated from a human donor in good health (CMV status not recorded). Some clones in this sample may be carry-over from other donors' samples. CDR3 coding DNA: TGTGCCAGCAGCCCGGGACTAGCGGGGATTGATACGCAGTATTTT. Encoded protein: CASSPGLAGIDTQYF. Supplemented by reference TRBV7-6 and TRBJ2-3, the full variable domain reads GAGVSQSPRYKVTKRGQDVALRCDPISGHVSLYWYRQALGQGPEFLTYFNYEAQQDKSGLPNDRFSAERPEGSISTLTIQRTEQRDSAMYRCASSPGLAGIDTQYFGPGTRLTVL.